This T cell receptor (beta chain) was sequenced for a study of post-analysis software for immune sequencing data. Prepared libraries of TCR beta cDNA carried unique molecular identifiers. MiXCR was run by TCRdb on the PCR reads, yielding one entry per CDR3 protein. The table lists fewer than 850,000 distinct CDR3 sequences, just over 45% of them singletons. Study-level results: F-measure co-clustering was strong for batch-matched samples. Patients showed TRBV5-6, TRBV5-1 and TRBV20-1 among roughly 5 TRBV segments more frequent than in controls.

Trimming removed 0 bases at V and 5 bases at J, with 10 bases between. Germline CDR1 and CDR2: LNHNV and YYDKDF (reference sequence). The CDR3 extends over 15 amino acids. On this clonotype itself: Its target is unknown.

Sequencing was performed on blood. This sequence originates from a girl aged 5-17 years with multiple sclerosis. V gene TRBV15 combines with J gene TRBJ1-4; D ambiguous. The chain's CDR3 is CATSRDTRGNEKLFF. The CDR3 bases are TGTGCCACCAGCAGAGATACTAGAGGAAATGAAAAACTGTTTTTT.